Below are 27 T cell receptor beta chains sequenced from a single sample in a study of blood T cell repertoires in COVID-19. Profiling relied on immunoSEQ multiplex PCR, and the TCRdb table lists in-frame clones only, not all of them. The profile shows roughly 91,000 clones, less than 90% of them singletons. Sequencing was performed on peripheral blood. These receptors all come from a man between 65 and 85 years old with active or convalescent COVID-19.

This clone was picked up a small number of times. The rearrangement links TRBV2 to TRBJ1-1, with D possibly TRBD1 on 5 matching bases. Germline assignment: CDR1 SNHLY and CDR2 FYNNEI. The length of the CDR3 is 13 residues. Trimming left V 10 bases short and J 4 bases short, with 16 bases between. The CDR3 protein is CANYRGAATEAFF. In DNA, the CDR3 is TGTGCCAATTATAGGGGTGCCGCCACTGAAGCTTTCTTT.

The CDR3 is CASSHGQTYEQYF. The DNA of the CDR3 is TGCGCCAGCAGCCACGGACAGACCTACGAGCAGTACTTC. The J gene is TRBJ2-7, the V gene TRBV5-1; a weak D match, TRBD1 (6 bases). The CDR3 is 13 amino acids. The V gene lost 4 bases and the J gene lost 2 bases, with 10 bases spanning the gap. The germline V gene encodes CDR1 SGHRS and CDR2 YFSETQ.

V usage is TRBV3-1 (or the pseudogene TRBV3-2) and J usage is TRBJ2-1, with 8 bases lining up with TRBD1. Trimming removed 6 bases from V and 0 bases from J; junction bases left unmatched: 4. Germline values: CDR1 LGHDT, CDR2 YNNKEL (reference sequence). The CDR3 covers 15 residues. The CDR3 is CASRNRGSSYNEQFF. The CDR3 DNA reads TGTGCCAGCAGAAACAGGGGGAGCTCCTACAATGAGCAGTTCTTC.

This clone has more than one count but fewer than ten. The rearrangement joins TRBV24-1 to TRBJ2-3; tentatively, D is TRBD2 (7 bases). Trimming removed 4 bases from V and 5 bases from J, with 21 bases in between. Germline CDR1 and CDR2: KGHDR and SFDVKD. The CDR3 runs to 17 residues. The CDR3 region has the DNA TGTGCCACCAGTGAAGCCACCTGGGGGGGGCGGGAAGATACGCAGTATTTT. Translated: CATSEATWGGREDTQYF.

The chain couples TRBV7-3 to TRBJ1-6, with D maybe TRBD1 (5 bases). The CDR3 loop spans 15 amino acids. From germline, CDR1 is SGHTA and CDR2 FQGTGA. Trimming stripped 3 bases from V and 9 bases from J, with 15 bases between. The CDR3 loop is CASSLQPGLISPLHF. In DNA form, the CDR3 reads TGTGCCAGCAGCTTGCAGCCGGGACTGATTTCACCCCTCCACTTT.

The chain couples TRBV2 to TRBJ1-1; 9 bases match TRBD1. This CDR3 is built from 15 residues. Germline values: CDR1 SNHLY, CDR2 FYNNEI. J was trimmed by 5 bases and V by 3 bases; bases with no gene match: 7. The chain's CDR3 is CASSDQNRGLTEAFF. DNA of the CDR3: TGTGCCAGCAGTGATCAGAACAGGGGGCTTACTGAAGCTTTCTTT. The variable domain in full, with the rest retrieved from reference TRBV2 and TRBJ1-1, is EPEVTQTPSHQVTQMGQEVILRCVPISNHLYFYWYRQILGQKVEFLVSFYNNEISEKSEIFDDQFSVERPDGSNFTLKIRSTKLEDSAMYFCASSDQNRGLTEAFFGQGTRLTVV.

The chain is built from TRBV3-1 (or the pseudogene TRBV3-2) and TRBJ2-1, with TRBD1 as a possible D gene (6 bases). Trimming took 1 base from V and 7 from J, leaving 17 bases between them. The germline V gene encodes CDR1 LGHDT and CDR2 YNNKEL (reference sequence). This CDR3 has 16 residues. In nucleotides, the CDR3 is TGTGCCAGCAGCCAAGTCGGGACACCGGTTGTTAATGAGCAGTTCTTC. It is translated as CASSQVGTPVVNEQFF.

This clone was recorded only once. The rearrangement joins TRBV6-5 to TRBJ1-6, with 7 bases lining up with TRBD1. Trimming at V came to 0 bases and at J to 7 bases, leaving 6 bases not matched to a gene. Germline CDR1 reads MNHEY; CDR2 reads SVGAGI. CDR3 length: 16 residues. The CDR3, as DNA: TGTGCCAGCAGTTACTCAGGGGGCGCAGAGAATTCACCCCTCCACTTT. Translating it yields CASSYSGGAENSPLHF.

The genes are TRBV7-2 and TRBJ2-7; 8 nucleotides match TRBD1. Looked up from germline, CDR1 is SGHTA and CDR2 is FQGNSA. The ends lost 3 bases at V and 7 bases at J; junction bases unmatched: 11. CDR3 length: 15 amino acids. CDR3 sequence reads: CASSLSQGALGEQYF. The CDR3 DNA reads as TGTGCCAGCAGCTTGAGCCAGGGGGCGTTGGGAGAGCAGTACTTC.

This clone was counted once. This chain links TRBV4-2 with TRBJ2-3; TRBD2 might be the D (5 bases). The V end lost 1 base, the J end lost 0 bases, and 11 bases lay between the germline ends. Per the germline V gene, CDR1 is LGHNA and CDR2 is YNFKEQ. This CDR3 spans 16 amino acids. The CDR3 region is CASSQGSASSTDTQYF. The CDR3 DNA follows: TGTGCCAGCAGCCAAGGTTCCGCTAGCAGCACAGATACGCAGTATTTT.

The V gene is TRBV6-1, the J gene TRBJ2-5, with TRBD1 matching 10 bases. Germline lookup yields CDR1 MNHNS and CDR2 SASEGT. This CDR3 spans 16 amino acids. The trim removed 4 bases at V and 8 bases at J, leaving 13 bases unmatched. CDR3 nucleotides: TGTGCCAGCAGTGGACAGGGGGCGTGGGAACTACGTACCCAGTACTTC. Amino acid sequence: CASSGQGAWELRTQYF.

This clone was detected a few times. The V and J genes are TRBV7-8 and TRBJ1-1; TRBD1 matches 8 bases. This CDR3 is 15 amino acids long. The V segment lost 1 base and the J segment 1 base; nucleotides outside the gene matches: 2. The germline V gene has CDR1 SGHVS and CDR2 FQNEAQ. CDR3 region: CASSLGTGRNTEAFF. CDR3 sequence (DNA): TGTGCCAGCAGCTTAGGGACAGGGAGGAACACTGAAGCTTTCTTT.

The chain joins TRBV2 to TRBJ1-1, with D tentatively TRBD1 (5 bases). Germline CDR1 reads SNHLY; CDR2 reads FYNNEI. V was pared by 5 bases and J by 1 base, with 8 bases between. CDR3 length equals 13 residues. The DNA for the CDR3 is TGTGCCAGCAGTTCAGACAGGAACACTGAAGCTTTCTTT. Its translation is CASSSDRNTEAFF.

The genes are TRBV2 and TRBJ2-1; 12 bases agree with TRBD2. There are 14 residues in the CDR3. Germline-derived CDR1 and CDR2 are SNHLY and FYNNEI. V was clipped by 6 bases and J by 14 bases; unmatched bases: 11. The CDR3 DNA reads TGTGCCAGCAGCCTAAGGACTAGCGGGGTGGACAAGTTCTTC. This sequence encodes CASSLRTSGVDKFF.

The rearrangement joins TRBV28 to TRBJ1-1; 7 nucleotides line up with TRBD1. Unmatched junction bases numbered 8, after V lost 6 bases and J lost 1 base. The CDR3 covers 15 residues. Germline V gene lookup returns CDR1 MDHEN and CDR2 SYDVKM. CDR3 residues: CASSPGGSQNTEAFF. The DNA for the CDR3 is TGTGCCAGCAGCCCAGGGGGTTCCCAGAACACTGAAGCTTTCTTT. Looking up the rest from reference TRBV28 and TRBJ1-1 gives the full variable domain: DVKVTQSSRYLVKRTGEKVFLECVQDMDHENMFWYRQDPGLGLRLIYFSYDVKMKEKGDIPEGYSVSREKKERFSLILESASTNQTSMYLCASSPGGSQNTEAFFGQGTRLTVV.

The rearrangement uses TRBV29-1 and TRBJ2-6, with D possibly matching TRBD1 (5 bases). The germline V and J ends were trimmed by 5 bases and 4 bases, with 12 bases remaining between them. Germline V gives CDR1 SQVTM, CDR2 ANQGSEA. The CDR3 is 14 residues long. In DNA form, the CDR3 reads TGCAGCGTTCAGCAGGGTTCCGGGGCCAACGTCCTGACTTTC. It codes for CSVQQGSGANVLTF.

The chain joins TRBV7-2 to TRBJ1-6; 9 nucleotides line up with TRBD1. CDR1 SGHTA and CDR2 FQGNSA come from the germline V gene. The CDR3 sequence is 16 residues long. V shed 4 bases, J shed 9 bases, and the junction held 10 bases outside the gene matches. The CDR3 spells CASSSRPGQGSSPLHF. As DNA, the CDR3 is TGTGCCAGCAGCTCCCGCCCGGGACAGGGTAGTTCACCCCTCCACTTT.

In regard to this clone: Other DNA sequences in the sample encode the same CDR3. The V call is TRBV28, the J call TRBJ2-3; TRBD2 matches 11 bases. Losses at the gene ends were 5 bases for V and 2 bases for J; bases not matched to a gene: 6. The CDR3 is 16 amino acids. Looked up from germline, CDR1 is MDHEN and CDR2 is SYDVKM. The CDR3 DNA is TGTGCCAGCAGTCCTACTAGCGGGGGACCCACAGATACGCAGTATTTT. This encodes CASSPTSGGPTDTQYF.

CDR3 loop: CASSADRGTFGYTF. Here the CDR3 DNA reads TGTGCCAGCAGCGCGGACAGGGGTACTTTCGGCTACACCTTC. The chain joins TRBV7-2 to TRBJ1-2; 9 positions match TRBD1. Trimming took 5 bases from V and 8 from J; bases not matched to a gene: 9. CDR1 and CDR2 (germline): SGHTA, FQGNSA. CDR3 length: 14 amino acids.

This clone was recorded a few times. V and J are TRBV28 and TRBJ1-2; no clear D gene. Germline values: CDR1 MDHEN, CDR2 SYDVKM. The CDR3 spans 12 residues. Trimming took 7 bases from V and 4 from J, leaving 10 bases between them. The CDR3 region is CASTSVSYGYTF. The CDR3 DNA reads as TGTGCCAGCACATCCGTCAGCTATGGCTACACCTTC.

The rearrangement links TRBV9 to TRBJ2-3; TRBD1 might be the D (5 bases). Germline loops: CDR1 SGDLS, CDR2 YYNGEE. V was trimmed by 0 bases and J by 5 bases, leaving 13 bases between them. The length of the CDR3 is 15 residues. CDR3 nucleotide sequence: TGTGCCAGCAGCGTAGCGGGCAGGGATGGAGATACGCAGTATTTT. It translates to CASSVAGRDGDTQYF.

The chain joins TRBV19 to TRBJ1-5; 7 bases map to TRBD1. CDR1 LNHDA and CDR2 SQIVND come from the germline V gene (reference sequence). J lost 0 bases, V lost 4 bases, and 12 bases had no gene match. This CDR3 contains 18 residues. The CDR3 coding sequence is TGTGCCAGTAGTAACACAGGGGAGAGGGGCCTTAGCAATCAGCCCCAGCATTTT. Translation: CASSNTGERGLSNQPQHF.

This sequence joins TRBV10-3 and TRBJ2-1; unclear D gene. The germline gives CDR1 ENHRY, CDR2 SYGVKD. The CDR3 runs to 13 residues. V was pared by 3 bases and J by 8 bases, with 11 bases between. In DNA, the CDR3 is TGTGCCATCAGTGACGGCTCCGGAGATGAGCAGTTCTTC. Its translation: CAISDGSGDEQFF.

The rearrangement joins TRBV19 to TRBJ2-5; 7 bases line up with TRBD2. The V and J ends lost 5 bases and 2 bases, in that order; junction bases with no gene match: 11. Germline loops: CDR1 LNHDA, CDR2 SQIVND (reference sequence). The CDR3 is made up of 16 amino acids. The CDR3: CASSGRLAHLQETQYF. CDR3 DNA sequence: TGTGCCAGTAGTGGCCGACTAGCACACCTTCAAGAGACCCAGTACTTC.

The chain is built from TRBV5-1 and TRBJ1-4, with D perhaps matching TRBD1 (5 bases). The CDR3 length is 12 residues. Germline V gene sequence: CDR1 SGHRS, CDR2 YFSETQ. Trimming left V 8 bases short and J 1 base short, with 6 bases between. The CDR3 DNA follows: TGCGCCAGTAGGGGAACTAATGAAAAACTGTTTTTT. It translates to CASRGTNEKLFF.

The rearrangement links TRBV29-1 to TRBJ1-1; D is undetermined. This CDR3 is 13 amino acids long. Germline V gene sequence: CDR1 SQVTM, CDR2 ANQGSEA. Trimming pared 7 bases from V and 0 bases from J, leaving 12 bases between. CDR3 residues: CSGRRALNTEAFF. The CDR3 DNA reads as TGCAGCGGCCGGCGGGCGCTGAACACTGAAGCTTTCTTT.

This chain connects TRBV7-3 to TRBJ2-1, with TRBD1 as a possible D gene (6 bases). The CDR3 has 17 residues. CDR1 and CDR2 (germline): SGHTA, FQGTGA. Trimming left V 6 bases short and J 3 bases short, with 21 bases between. In DNA form, the CDR3 reads TGTGCCAGCAGGGTGGGGGCTAACGCCGCGGGCTACAATGAGCAGTTCTTC. This gives the protein CASRVGANAAGYNEQFF.